This T cell receptor (beta chain) was documented in a study of OX40 agonist ivuxolimab in advanced cancers. Study-wide background: With a range of about 23 to 90, age averaged roughly 60 years, and about 83% were male. It was permissible to have had prior anti-PD-1, anti-PD-L1 or anti-CTLA-4 therapy, and approximately 38% had some.

Germline V gene sequence: CDR1 KGHSH, CDR2 LQKENI. The CDR3 sequence is 15 residues long. J lost 3 bases, V lost 3 bases, and 8 bases had no gene match. Baseline was the first blood sampling point, followed by cycle 4 day 1 and cycle 7 day 1. Some clones are missing from TCRdb's copy, which holds only in-frame ones; the method was immunoSEQ multiplex PCR. In the table there are tens of thousands of clones, roughly 89% of which are singletons. Here the sequenced sample was CD4+ or CD8+ T cells sorted from blood, taken in a trial of the OX40 agonist ivuxolimab. The V call is TRBV18, the J call TRBJ2-7, with 7 bases that match TRBD1. The TCR originated in an adult with an advanced solid tumor such as melanoma, head and neck, liver or kidney cancer. CDR3 region: CASSPGLRGRYEQYF. The CDR3 region has the DNA TGTGCCAGCTCACCGGGGTTAAGGGGGCGCTACGAGCAGTACTTC. The variable domain in full, with the rest retrieved from reference TRBV18 and TRBJ2-7, is NAGVMQNPRHLVRRRGQEARLRCSPMKGHSHVYWYRQLPEEGLKFMVYLQKENIIDESGMPKERFSAEFPKEGPSILRIQQVVRGDSAAYFCASSPGLRGRYEQYFGPGTRLTVT.